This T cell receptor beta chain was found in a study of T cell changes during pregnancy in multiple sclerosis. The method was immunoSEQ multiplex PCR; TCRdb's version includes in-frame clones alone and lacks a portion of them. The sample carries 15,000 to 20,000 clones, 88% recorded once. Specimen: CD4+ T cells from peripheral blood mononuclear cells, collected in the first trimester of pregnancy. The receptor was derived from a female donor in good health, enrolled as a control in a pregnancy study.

DNA for the CDR3: TGCGCCAGTGGGCCGAACGCGGAAAAACTGTTTTTT. This gives the protein CASGPNAEKLFF. The chain carries TRBV10-1 and TRBJ1-4; D gene unclear. This CDR3 contains 12 residues. Trimming left V 9 bases short and J 8 bases short, with 13 bases between. Germline V gene data show CDR1 as WNHNN and CDR2 as SYGVQD (reference sequence).